This entry lists 24 T cell receptor beta chains sequenced from one sample in a study of cytomegalovirus exposure and HLA in healthy donors. With 60 Vbeta and 13 Jbeta primers, the PCR was carried out. This table comes from immunoSEQ multiplex PCR, and its TCRdb copy is limited to in-frame clones, with some not included. The repertoire table contains about 53,000 clones. The specimen was PBMCs. These receptors were obtained from a woman between 18 and 29 years old in good health and CMV-seronegative.

V is TRBV5-1 and J is TRBJ2-7, with 9 bases aligning to TRBD2. V lost 4 bases and J lost 4; bases outside the gene matches: 9. The CDR3 spans 15 residues. The germline V gene has CDR1 SGHRS and CDR2 YFSETQ. The CDR3 is CASSAYPSGTYEQYF. The CDR3 DNA sequence: TGCGCCAGCAGCGCCTACCCTAGCGGGACTTACGAGCAGTACTTC. The full variable domain, its missing parts supplied by reference TRBV5-1 and TRBJ2-7, is KAGVTQTPRYLIKTRGQQVTLSCSPISGHRSVSWYQQTPGQGLQFLFEYFSETQRNKGNFPGRFSGRQFSNSRSEMNVSTLELGDSALYLCASSAYPSGTYEQYFGPGTRLTVT.

The V call is TRBV7-9, the J call TRBJ1-2; TRBD1 aligns across 9 bases. The V and J ends lost 6 bases and 2 bases, in that order; junction bases with no gene match: 7. CDR3 length equals 15 residues. Germline assignment: CDR1 SEHNR and CDR2 FQNEAQ (reference sequence). The CDR3 DNA reads as TGTGCCAGCAGTTATGCCGGGACAGGGAACTATGGCTACACCTTC. Amino acids: CASSYAGTGNYGYTF.

This chain joins TRBV2 and TRBJ1-2, with D uncertain. Germline CDR1 is SNHLY and CDR2 is FYNNEI. V lost 3 bases, J lost 4 bases, and 12 bases lay in between. CDR3 length: 14 residues. CDR3 amino acids: CASSDRTATYGYTF. The CDR3 bases are TGTGCCAGCAGTGACCGGACTGCCACCTATGGCTACACCTTC.

The chain employs TRBV30 and TRBJ1-6; D is perhaps TRBD1 (5 bases). This CDR3 is built from 15 residues. V lost 2 bases to trimming and J lost 5 bases, with 13 bases between them. CDR1 is GTSNPN, CDR2 SVGIG, per germline (reference sequence). DNA for the CDR3: TGTGCCTGGAGTCCCTTAGGGGCGGATAATTCACCCCTCCACTTT. It specifies CAWSPLGADNSPLHF.

The chain links TRBV19 to TRBJ1-2, with D perhaps TRBD1 (6 bases). V lost 4 bases, J lost 5 bases, and 17 bases lay in between. The CDR3 runs 15 residues. The V gene's germline CDR1 is LNHDA and CDR2 SQIVND (reference sequence). The CDR3, as DNA: TGTGCCAGTAGTAGGACAGAGAGGCCCCTATATGGCTACACCTTC. It codes for CASSRTERPLYGYTF. The whole variable domain, filled in from reference TRBV19 and TRBJ1-2, reads DGGITQSPKYLFRKEGQNVTLSCEQNLNHDAMYWYRQDPGQGLRLIYYSQIVNDFQKGDIAEGYSVSREKKESFPLTVTSAQKNPTAFYLCASSRTERPLYGYTFGSGTRLTVV.

The CDR3 loop reads CASSPPWAGDYEQYF. The DNA for the CDR3 is TGTGCCAGCAGCCCGCCGTGGGCAGGGGATTACGAGCAGTACTTC. V and J are TRBV4-2 and TRBJ2-7; possible D gene TRBD1, 6 bases. Germline-derived CDR1 and CDR2 are LGHNA and YNFKEQ. This CDR3 region has 15 residues. Deletions cut 4 bases from V and 4 bases from J, with 17 bases between.

The chain combines TRBV10-3 with TRBJ1-5; 10 positions agree with TRBD1. Trimming removed 6 bases from V and 6 bases from J; junction bases left unmatched: 11. CDR1 is ENHRY, CDR2 SYGVKD, per germline. The CDR3 is 16 amino acids. The CDR3: CAISGKTGGGSQPQHF. CDR3 DNA sequence: TGTGCCATCAGCGGTAAGACAGGGGGCGGGAGTCAGCCCCAGCATTTT.

This chain uses TRBV7-6 with TRBJ2-5, with 11 bases matching TRBD2. J was trimmed by 5 bases and V by 5 bases; bases with no gene match: 16. CDR1 is SGHVS, CDR2 FNYEAQ, per germline. There are 18 residues in the CDR3. CDR3 nucleotides: TGTGCCAGCAGCCTCGCAACTAGCGGGAGTTGGGTTGGTGAGACCCAGTACTTC. It is translated as CASSLATSGSWVGETQYF.

This chain links TRBV29-1 with TRBJ1-5, with unresolved D. With 7 bases removed from V and 2 bases from J, the gap between germline ends came to 9 bases. The CDR3 sequence is 12 residues long. In germline, CDR1 is SQVTM, CDR2 ANQGSEA. The CDR3 reads CSAAEGNQPQHF. The DNA for the CDR3 is TGCAGCGCCGCGGAGGGCAATCAGCCCCAGCATTTT.

The CDR3: CASSLAPPTTYEQYF. The CDR3 coding sequence is TGCGCCAGCAGCTTGGCCCCACCTACCACCTACGAGCAGTACTTC. The chain is built from TRBV5-1 and TRBJ2-7; D not certain. The CDR3 contains 15 residues. CDR1 and CDR2 (germline): SGHRS, YFSETQ. V was cut by 0 bases and J by 2 bases, with 12 bases left in between.

J is TRBJ2-7 and V is TRBV6-1; TRBD1 matches 9 bases. The V gene's germline CDR1 is MNHNS and CDR2 SASEGT. The J segment lost 2 bases and the V segment lost 0 bases, leaving 2 bases of the junction unmatched. This CDR3 comprises 15 residues. The CDR3 sequence: CASSEAGDRAYEQYF. CDR3 DNA sequence: TGTGCCAGCAGTGAAGCGGGGGACAGGGCCTACGAGCAGTACTTC.

J is TRBJ2-3 and V is TRBV15; 11 bases fit TRBD2. This CDR3 has 15 residues. Germline V gene data show CDR1 as LNHNV and CDR2 as YYDKDF (reference sequence). V trimming: 4 bases; J trimming: 10 bases; junction bases outside the gene matches: 10. The CDR3 here is CATSIAGGALRAQYF. The CDR3 region has the DNA TGTGCCACCAGCATAGCGGGGGGGGCCCTCCGGGCGCAGTATTTT.

V is TRBV30 and J is TRBJ1-5; 7 positions match TRBD1. The trim removed 3 bases at V and 5 bases at J, leaving 4 bases unmatched. The CDR3 extends over 13 amino acids. Germline V CDR1 and CDR2: GTSNPN, SVGIG (reference sequence). The CDR3 loop reads CAWSRGFDQPQHF. Here the CDR3 DNA reads TGTGCCTGGAGCAGGGGGTTTGATCAGCCCCAGCATTTT.

This chain uses TRBV4-1 with TRBJ1-1; D is uncertain. CDR3 length: 13 residues. The ends were cut back, 1 base at V and 1 base at J, with 4 bases in the middle. CDR1 is MGHRA, CDR2 YSYEKL, per germline. The DNA of the CDR3 is TGCGCCAGCAGCCAAGGTCGGAACACTGAAGCTTTCTTT. Translating gives CASSQGRNTEAFF.

The rearrangement links TRBV9 to TRBJ1-1; TRBD1 might be the D (6 bases). The germline V gene has CDR1 SGDLS and CDR2 YYNGEE. There are 15 residues in the CDR3. Between the trimmed V and J ends, which lost 6 bases and 4 bases, there was a span of 19 bases. CDR3 nucleotides: TGTGCCAGCACCCAGGGGATGGGCGAGGGCACTGAAGCTTTCTTT. This sequence encodes CASTQGMGEGTEAFF.

This chain connects TRBV6-1 to TRBJ1-2, with D possibly TRBD1 on 6 matching bases. V lost 0 bases and J lost 4, with 9 bases in between. Germline V lookup: CDR1 MNHNS, CDR2 SASEGT. This CDR3 contains 14 residues. CDR3 protein: CASSEAETGYGYTF. The CDR3 bases are TGTGCCAGCAGTGAAGCCGAGACAGGCTATGGCTACACCTTC.

The CDR3 DNA follows: TGTGCCAGCAGCCCTAAAAGGGAGACCGCGGGCCACGAGCAGTACTTC. It translates to CASSPKRETAGHEQYF. J is TRBJ2-7 and V is TRBV7-2, with a possible D match to TRBD2 (5 bases). With 5 bases removed from V and 5 bases from J, the gap between germline ends came to 22 bases. This CDR3 contains 16 residues. Germline V CDR1 and CDR2: SGHTA, FQGNSA.

This sequence joins TRBV7-2 and TRBJ2-7; D may be TRBD1 (6 bases). This CDR3 comprises 12 residues. Trimming removed 6 bases from V and 3 bases from J, with 9 bases in between. Per the germline V gene, CDR1 is SGHTA and CDR2 is FQGNSA. CDR3 DNA: TGTGCCAGCAGTGTACAGGGCTACGAGCAGTACTTC. Residues: CASSVQGYEQYF.

V and J are TRBV27 and TRBJ1-6; TRBD1 matches at 9 bases. The CDR3 sequence is 13 residues long. The germline V gene has CDR1 MNHEY and CDR2 SMNVEV (reference sequence). Trimming took 10 bases from V and 9 from J; bases not matched to a gene: 7. The CDR3 is CAIGGQGTSPLHF. The CDR3 bases are TGTGCCATTGGCGGACAGGGGACTTCACCCCTCCACTTT.

V usage is TRBV11-2 and J usage is TRBJ2-7; 14 bases line up with TRBD2. V lost 4 bases, J lost 0 bases, and 8 bases stayed unmatched. CDR1 is SGHAT, CDR2 FQNNGV, per germline. The CDR3 extends over 18 amino acids. The CDR3 DNA follows: TGTGCCAGCAGCTCTGGGACTAGCGGGAGTGGAAGCTCCTACGAGCAGTACTTC. Translation gives CASSSGTSGSGSSYEQYF. Filled out from reference TRBV11-2 and TRBJ2-7, the complete variable domain reads EAGVAQSPRYKIIEKRQSVAFWCNPISGHATLYWYQQILGQGPKLLIQFQNNGVVDDSQLPKDRFSAERLKGVDSTLKIQPAKLEDSAVYLCASSSGTSGSGSSYEQYFGPGTRLTVT.

The genes are TRBV4-2 and TRBJ1-5; no firm D call. Germline CDR1 and CDR2: LGHNA and YNFKEQ. V lost 0 bases and J 5 bases, leaving 5 bases between the germline ends. The CDR3 runs to 13 residues. The CDR3 region has the DNA TGTGCCAGCAGCCAAGACGTCGATCAGCCCCAGCATTTT. Its translation is CASSQDVDQPQHF.

This chain uses TRBV6-1 with TRBJ2-7, with D possibly TRBD1 on 5 matching bases. V shed 6 bases and J shed 3 bases, with 9 bases lying between them. This CDR3 comprises 12 residues. CDR1 MNHNS and CDR2 SASEGT come from the germline V gene. The CDR3, as DNA: TGTGCCAGCAGAGAAACAGGCTACGAGCAGTACTTC. It encodes CASRETGYEQYF.

The genes are TRBV28 and TRBJ1-2, with TRBD1 matching 9 bases. The CDR3 loop spans 16 amino acids. After removal of 7 bases from V and 4 bases from J, the junction contained 13 bases not matched to a gene. The germline gives CDR1 MDHEN, CDR2 SYDVKM. The CDR3: CASTISNRGLFYGYTF. CDR3 DNA sequence: TGTGCCAGCACCATCTCGAACAGGGGGCTTTTCTATGGCTACACCTTC.

The chain combines TRBV5-4 with TRBJ1-1; 7 positions agree with TRBD1. Trimming cost V 2 bases and J 7 bases; bases outside gene matches: 5. Germline V gene lookup returns CDR1 SGHNT and CDR2 YYREEE (reference sequence). The CDR3 is 13 residues long. The CDR3 sequence is CASSLSGGIEAFF. The CDR3 bases are TGTGCCAGCAGCTTATCAGGGGGAATTGAAGCTTTCTTT.